The clone carrying this T cell receptor (beta chain) showed up many times. These data come from a study of CD8+CD57+ T cells in acquired aplastic anemia. TCR beta VDJ and CDR3 profiling used genomic DNA as template. Using its own MiXCR run on the reads, TCRdb lists one record per CDR3 protein. In the table there are fewer than 200,000 distinct CDR3 sequences, approximately 44% of which are singletons. CDR1 is MGHDK, CDR2 SYGVNS, per germline. The ends were cut back, 6 bases at V and 0 bases at J, with 12 bases in the middle. The CDR3 has 16 residues. The origin of this receptor is a human donor in good health. Sequencing was performed on sorted CD4+, CD8+, or CD8+CD57+ T cells (not recorded which) from PBMCs. This chain uses TRBV25-1 with TRBJ2-6, with TRBD2 as a possible D gene (5 bases). CDR3 protein: CASRNEGSSGANVLTF. CDR3 bases: TGTGCCAGCAGGAACGAAGGGAGCTCTGGGGCCAACGTCCTGACTTTC. The complete variable domain, with remaining parts taken from reference TRBV25-1 and TRBJ2-6, reads EADIYQTPRYLVIGTGKKITLECSQTMGHDKMYWYQQDPGMELHLIHYSYGVNSTEKGDLSSESTVSRIRTEHFPLTLESARPSHTSQYLCASRNEGSSGANVLTFGAGSRLTVL.